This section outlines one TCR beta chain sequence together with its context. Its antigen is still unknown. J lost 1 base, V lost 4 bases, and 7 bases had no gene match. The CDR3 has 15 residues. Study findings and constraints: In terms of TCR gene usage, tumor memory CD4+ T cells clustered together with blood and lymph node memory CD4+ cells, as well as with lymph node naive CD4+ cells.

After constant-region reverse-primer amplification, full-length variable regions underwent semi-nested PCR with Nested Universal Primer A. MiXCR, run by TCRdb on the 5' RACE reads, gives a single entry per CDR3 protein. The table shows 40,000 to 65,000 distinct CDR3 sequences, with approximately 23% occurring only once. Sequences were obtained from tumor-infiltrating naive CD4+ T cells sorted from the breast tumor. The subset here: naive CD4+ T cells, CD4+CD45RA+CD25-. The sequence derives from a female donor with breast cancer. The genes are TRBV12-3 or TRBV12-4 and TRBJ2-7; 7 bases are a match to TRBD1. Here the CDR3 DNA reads TGTGCCAGCAGTTACCAGACAGGGAAGTCCTACGAGCAGTACTTC. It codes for CASSYQTGKSYEQYF.